The 14 T cell receptor beta chains below come from one sample, sequenced in a study of T cells after yellow fever vaccination. TCRdb ran MiXCR on the 5' RACE reads and lists one entry per CDR3 protein. The table includes around 120,000 distinct CDR3 sequences, about 7.2% detected once. The specimen was CD4+ T cells sorted from PBMCs, collected roughly 47 days after the first yellow fever vaccination. All receptors come from a young man who received the YFV17D yellow fever vaccine.

Ten or more counts support this clonotype. This rearrangement joins TRBV24-1 to TRBJ1-2; D uncertain. The germline V gene has CDR1 KGHDR and CDR2 SFDVKD. The V and J ends lost 0 bases and 3 bases respectively, with 7 bases between them. CDR3 length: 14 residues. CDR3 region: CATSDLRMDYGYTF. CDR3 nucleotides: TGTGCCACCAGTGATTTGCGGATGGACTATGGCTACACCTTC.

This clonotype has at least ten counts. The CDR3 protein is CASSEGQLNQPQHF. The CDR3 DNA is TGCGCCAGCAGCGAGGGACAGCTAAATCAGCCCCAGCATTTT. The chain couples TRBV5-1 to TRBJ1-5, with 7 bases that match TRBD1. CDR3 size: 14 residues. Trimming at V came to 4 bases and at J to 4 bases, leaving 5 bases not matched to a gene. From germline, CDR1 is SGHRS and CDR2 YFSETQ.

In this sample, this clonotype turned up many times. The rearrangement joins TRBV29-1 to TRBJ2-3; 8 nucleotides agree with TRBD1. The CDR3 contains 13 residues. Germline loops: CDR1 SQVTM, CDR2 ANQGSEA. V shed 6 bases and J 4 bases; nucleotides not matched to a gene: 6. CDR3 region: CSVGQGSPDTQYF. As DNA, the CDR3 is TGCAGCGTCGGACAGGGTTCCCCAGATACGCAGTATTTT.

The table lists this clonotype with many counts. This sequence joins TRBV4-2 and TRBJ2-7, with D possibly matching TRBD2 (5 bases). CDR1 and CDR2 (germline): LGHNA, YNFKEQ. The V end was cut by 1 base, the J end by 1 base, with 8 bases between. The CDR3 is 14 residues long. For the CDR3, the DNA is TGTGCCAGCAGCCAAGGGAGGTTTTCCTACGAGCAGTACTTC. Amino acid sequence: CASSQGRFSYEQYF.

The sample holds many counts of this clonotype. This rearrangement joins TRBV5-5 to TRBJ2-3; no clear D. The CDR3 is made up of 11 amino acids. Looked up from germline, CDR1 is SGHKS and CDR2 is YYEKEE (reference sequence). V gave up 3 bases and J gave up 8 bases, with 7 bases separating them. The CDR3 reads CASSWRGTQYF. For the CDR3, the DNA is TGTGCCAGCAGCTGGCGCGGTACGCAGTATTTT.

This clonotype was picked up a small number of times. The V gene is TRBV6-5, the J gene TRBJ1-1; maybe TRBD1 (5 bases). The V and J ends lost 2 bases and 7 bases respectively, with 11 bases between them. Germline V CDR1 and CDR2: MNHEY, SVGAGI. The CDR3 consists of 13 residues. CDR3 in amino acids: CASSYTRGNEAFF. The CDR3 coding sequence is TGTGCCAGCAGTTACACCCGGGGGAATGAAGCTTTCTTT.

This clonotype has ten or more counts. V is TRBV20-1 and J is TRBJ2-1; tentatively, D is TRBD2 (5 bases). Trimming removed 7 bases from V and 5 bases from J, with 15 bases in between. CDR3 length equals 13 residues. CDR1 and CDR2 (germline): DFQATT, SNEGSKA (reference sequence). For the CDR3, the DNA is TGCAGTGGACTTGGACTTTTCCACAATGAGCAGTTCTTC. Protein: CSGLGLFHNEQFF.

The sample holds many counts of this clonotype. The chain combines TRBV10-3 with TRBJ1-5, with D hard to call. This CDR3 has 16 amino acids. Germline V lookup: CDR1 ENHRY, CDR2 SYGVKD. Trimming removed 2 bases at V and 7 bases at J, with 18 bases between. Here the CDR3 reads CAISENIGVLSQPQHF. In nucleotides, the CDR3 is TGTGCCATCAGTGAGAATATTGGGGTCCTCAGCCAGCCCCAGCATTTT.

This clonotype was seen ten or more times. The chain uses TRBV6-5 and TRBJ2-2; D gene uncertain. Germline-derived CDR1 and CDR2 are MNHEY and SVGAGI. V lost 6 bases to trimming and J lost 9 bases, with 8 bases between them. The CDR3 extends over 11 amino acids. The DNA of the CDR3 is TGTGCCAGCAGGCGCCGTTGGGAGCTGTTTTTT. It specifies CASRRRWELFF.

This clonotype has at least ten counts. This sequence joins TRBV5-1 and TRBJ2-2, with D possibly TRBD2 on 5 matching bases. V dropped 5 bases and J dropped 5 bases, with 16 bases sitting between them. The CDR3 has 15 amino acids. Germline CDR1 reads SGHRS; CDR2 reads YFSETQ. The CDR3 region has the DNA TGCGCCAGCAGTCCGGATTTCTCGGGGACCGGGGAGCTGTTTTTT. Residues: CASSPDFSGTGELFF.

This clonotype was counted many times. In DNA, the CDR3 is TGTGCCAGCAGCTTGCTGGGACTAGCGGGGCCCGGGGAGCTGTTTTTT. It encodes CASSLLGLAGPGELFF. The chain links TRBV5-6 to TRBJ2-2; 13 bases are shared with TRBD2. Germline V gives CDR1 SGHDT, CDR2 YYEEEE. Trimming took 1 base from V and 6 from J; bases not matched to a gene: 3. The CDR3 is 16 residues long.

The chain recombines TRBV5-1 with TRBJ2-2, with 8 bases matching TRBD2. J was trimmed by 2 bases and V by 1 base; bases with no gene match: 4. This CDR3 has 16 residues. The germline V gene encodes CDR1 SGHRS and CDR2 YFSETQ. This chain's CDR3 is CASSLLSGGNTGELFF. DNA for the CDR3: TGCGCCAGCAGCTTGCTCAGCGGGGGCAACACCGGGGAGCTGTTTTTT.

On this clonotype itself: A much larger clone lies a single base off, so this may be a read error. The chain is built from TRBV29-1 and TRBJ1-1, with D hard to call. Per the germline V gene, CDR1 is SQVTM and CDR2 is ANQGSEA. CDR3 length equals 13 residues. Trimming left V 5 bases short and J 0 bases short, with 10 bases between. This CDR3 reads CSVWRQLNTEAFF. The CDR3, as DNA: TGCAGCGTTTGGCGGCAGCTGAACACTGAAGCTTTCTTT.

This chain connects TRBV6-1 to TRBJ2-1; 13 nucleotides agree with TRBD2. Looked up from germline, CDR1 is MNHNS and CDR2 is SASEGT. V lost 6 bases to trimming and J lost 7 bases; unmatched junction nucleotides: 9. The CDR3 contains 16 residues. The CDR3 region is CASRALAGGPRNEQFF. CDR3 DNA sequence: TGTGCCAGCAGAGCACTAGCGGGGGGGCCCAGAAATGAGCAGTTCTTC.